What follows is one TCR beta chain and its context. Antigen specificity is unknown. V lost 5 bases to trimming and J lost 5 bases, with 11 bases between them. This CDR3 region has 13 residues. CDR1 is MNHEY and CDR2 is SVGAGI in the germline V gene. This sample stems from a study of CD8+ T cells in alopecia areata. Study context: Oral tofacitinib, 5 to 10 mg twice daily, was given in an open-label trial. Study observations and caveats: Tissue-resident alphabeta T cells belonging to normal skin likewise get sequenced within scalp specimens.

cDNA serving as the sequencing template came from extracted, reverse transcribed RNA. The repertoire was sequenced with immunoSEQ multiplex PCR; TCRdb's copy has only in-frame clones and lacks some. The sample lists about 130,000 clones; around 60% were seen once. Sampling of alopecia areata patients yielded lesional scalp punch biopsies as well as peripheral blood. The sequence was obtained from a human donor with alopecia areata. The sample in question was CD4+ T cells sorted from blood, obtained at week 0. This chain uses TRBV6-5 with TRBJ2-3; D is perhaps TRBD2 (5 bases). The CDR3 sequence: CASSRPRGDTQYF. As DNA, the CDR3 is TGTGCCAGCAGTCGGCCCCGGGGAGATACGCAGTATTTT.